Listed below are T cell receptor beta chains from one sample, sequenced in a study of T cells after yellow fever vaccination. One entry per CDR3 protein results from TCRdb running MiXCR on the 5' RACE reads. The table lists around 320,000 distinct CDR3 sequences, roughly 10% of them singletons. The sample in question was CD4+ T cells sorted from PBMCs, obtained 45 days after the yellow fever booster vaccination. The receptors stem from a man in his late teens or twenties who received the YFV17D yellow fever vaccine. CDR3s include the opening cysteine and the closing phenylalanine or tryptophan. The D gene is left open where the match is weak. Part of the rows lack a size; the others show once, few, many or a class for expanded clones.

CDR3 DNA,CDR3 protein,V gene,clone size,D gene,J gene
TGCGCCAGCAGCTTCACCGGGACAGGGGCAGGAAACACCATATATTTT,CASSFTGTGAGNTIYF,TRBV5-1,many,TRBD1,TRBJ1-3
TGTGCCAGCAGCTCCAACAGGGGGCGACTCAACTATGGCTACACCTTC,CASSSNRGRLNYGYTF,TRBV7-2,few,TRBD1,TRBJ1-2
TGCGCCAGCAGCTCCGGACTAGCGGGGGGTTCTGAGCAGTTCTTC,CASSSGLAGGSEQFF,TRBV5-1,many,TRBD2,TRBJ2-1
TGTGCCAGCACCAGGGGCGGAGGGGGCGGCACCGGGGAGCTGTTTTTT,CASTRGGGGGTGELFF,TRBV5-5,-,-,TRBJ2-2
TGTGCCAGCAGTGAAATGGGCCAGAACTACGAGCAGTACTTC,CASSEMGQNYEQYF,TRBV6-1,-,-,TRBJ2-7
TGTGCCACCACCGAAGCCCCACTACGGGGGGGGAACACTGAAGCTTTCTTT,CATTEAPLRGGNTEAFF,TRBV6-2/TRBV6-3,-,-,TRBJ1-1
TGCGCCAGCAGCCAGAGGGAAGGGGACGGCTACACCTTC,CASSQREGDGYTF,TRBV4-1,-,-,TRBJ1-2
TGCAGTGCCAACCCATCTAGCGGGGGCCGCACAGATACGCAGTATTTT,CSANPSSGGRTDTQYF,TRBV20-1,few,TRBD2,TRBJ2-3
TGTGCCAGCTCACCGGTGGACAGGAGACCCTATGGCTACACCTTC,CASSPVDRRPYGYTF,TRBV18,few,TRBD1,TRBJ1-2
TGTGCCAGCAGCTTAGACCGCCCGAGCTCCTACAATGAGCAGTTCTTC,CASSLDRPSSYNEQFF,TRBV7-6,many,-,TRBJ2-1
TGTGCCAGCAGTTTATGGGGCAGGGGGGTGACTGAAGCTTTCTTT,CASSLWGRGVTEAFF,TRBV27,-,TRBD1,TRBJ1-1
TGTGCCAGCACCACGGGGTTGTCCTACGAGCAGTACTTC,CASTTGLSYEQYF,TRBV7-2,many,-,TRBJ2-7
TGCAGCGTTGACGGGGGAGGCACAGATACGCAGTATTTT,CSVDGGGTDTQYF,TRBV29-1,many,-,TRBJ2-3
TGTGCCAGTAGTGACCGGGCCACAAGCGGAAAACTGTTTTTT,CASSDRATSGKLFF,TRBV19,few,-,TRBJ1-4
TGCGCCAGCAGCCCAGCGGGGGGGAGCTTTGGCGGGGAGCTGTTTTTT,CASSPAGGSFGGELFF,TRBV4-3,few,TRBD2,TRBJ2-2
TGTGCCAGCAGCGAACAGACGTTGAACACTGAAGCTTTCTTT,CASSEQTLNTEAFF,TRBV9,few,-,TRBJ1-1
TGTGCCAGCAGTTTGGAGGGCAGAAGGAACACTGAAGCTTTCTTT,CASSLEGRRNTEAFF,TRBV28,-,-,TRBJ1-1
TGTGCCAGCAGCAAACGGGCTCACAGCTACGAGCAGTACTTC,CASSKRAHSYEQYF,TRBV7-3,few,-,TRBJ2-7
TGTGCCAGCACCAAAACGGGACAGGTCCGTGAGACCCAGTACTTC,CASTKTGQVRETQYF,TRBV21-1,-,-,TRBJ2-5
TGCAGTGCTTATGACAGTTACACAGATACGCAGTATTTT,CSAYDSYTDTQYF,TRBV20-1,-,-,TRBJ2-3
TGCGCCAGCTGGACAGAAGGAGGAAACACCATATATTTT,CASWTEGGNTIYF,TRBV5-1,few,-,TRBJ1-3
TGTGCCAGCAGCTTACGTCGAAGGGTTGGCAATGAGCAGTTCTTC,CASSLRRRVGNEQFF,TRBV7-2,many,-,TRBJ2-1
TGTGCCAGCAGCTTATCTGCCGCCGCCGGGAACGAGCAGTACTTC,CASSLSAAAGNEQYF,TRBV7-9,few,-,TRBJ2-7
TGTGCCAGCAGCCAGGGGGGGACGCGTTATGGCTACACCTTC,CASSQGGTRYGYTF,TRBV14,-,-,TRBJ1-2
TGCAGTGCTGGGCCACTTAATGAAAAACTGTTTTTT,CSAGPLNEKLFF,TRBV20-1,few,-,TRBJ1-4
TGTGCCAGCAGCACCCCAGCGGGGGGATACAATGAGCAGTTCTTC,CASSTPAGGYNEQFF,TRBV11-2,-,TRBD2,TRBJ2-1
TGCAGTGCTAGAAGGACTAGCGGGGGCCCAACGAGGCAGTTCTTC,CSARRTSGGPTRQFF,TRBV20-1,-,TRBD2,TRBJ2-1
TGTGCCAGCAGCCCGGGACAGCCAAGCTCTGGAAACACCATATATTTT,CASSPGQPSSGNTIYF,TRBV12-3/TRBV12-4,-,TRBD1,TRBJ1-3
TGCGCCAGCAGCTTACAGACAGGGTCTCTCACTGAAGCTTTCTTT,CASSLQTGSLTEAFF,TRBV5-1,many,TRBD1,TRBJ1-1
TGTGCCAGCAGCTTTTATGGAATGACAGGGTGGACCGGGGAGCTGTTTTTT,CASSFYGMTGWTGELFF,TRBV7-9,-,TRBD1,TRBJ2-2
TGTGCCACCAGATGTACCGGGACAGCGTCCTACGAGCAGTACTTC,CATRCTGTASYEQYF,TRBV24-1,-,TRBD1,TRBJ2-7
TGTGCCAGCAGCCAAGACGACGGAGCGTGGACAGATACGCAGTATTTT,CASSQDDGAWTDTQYF,TRBV3-2,-,-,TRBJ2-3
TGCAGTGCACACTTGGGCGGGCGCACAGATACGCAGTATTTT,CSAHLGGRTDTQYF,TRBV20-1,few,-,TRBJ2-3
TGCGCCAGCAGCCAAGATCCTACAGGCACCTACGAGCAGTACTTC,CASSQDPTGTYEQYF,TRBV4-1,many,-,TRBJ2-7
TGTGCCAGCAGTCCCGGGGGGGGCAGCTCTGGAAACACCATATATTTT,CASSPGGGSSGNTIYF,TRBV28,few,-,TRBJ1-3
TGTGCCAGCAGTGTGCAGTCCGAGCAGTACTTC,CASSVQSEQYF,TRBV2,-,-,TRBJ2-7
TGTGCCAGCAGCCAGAGCGAGGCCCAAGAGACCCAGTACTTC,CASSQSEAQETQYF,TRBV3-1,many,-,TRBJ2-5
TGTGCCAGCAGTAAAAACCGGGACGTAGTGACAGATACGCAGTATTTT,CASSKNRDVVTDTQYF,TRBV25-1,-,-,TRBJ2-3
TGTGCCAGCAGCCCCCCCGGAGGCAGAGATACGCAGTATTTT,CASSPPGGRDTQYF,TRBV5-4,few,-,TRBJ2-3
TGTGCCAGCAGCCCCCTGGGCGGGCGGGGGTCCGATGAGCAGTTCTTC,CASSPLGGRGSDEQFF,TRBV7-9,-,TRBD2,TRBJ2-1
TGTGCCTGGAGTGTGAGACAGGGGATGACACCCCTCCACTTT,CAWSVRQGMTPLHF,TRBV30,-,TRBD1,TRBJ1-6
TGCGCCAGCTCGGCTAACACAGGGCGGTCCTATGGCTACACCTTC,CASSANTGRSYGYTF,TRBV5-1,many,-,TRBJ1-2
TGTGCCAGCAGCTTAATGGGGGGCCGGCCCGATACGCAGTATTTT,CASSLMGGRPDTQYF,TRBV7-3,-,-,TRBJ2-3
TGCAGCGTTGAAACCCCTACGAACACCGGGGAGCTGTTTTTT,CSVETPTNTGELFF,TRBV29-1,-,-,TRBJ2-2
TGCAGTGCTAGAGATCGTCGAAACTCTGGAAACACCATATATTTT,CSARDRRNSGNTIYF,TRBV20-1,-,-,TRBJ1-3
TGCGCCAGCAGCTTCCTAAGCGGGGGGGCCGGTGAGCAGTTCTTC,CASSFLSGGAGEQFF,TRBV5-1,many,TRBD2,TRBJ2-1
TGTGCCAGCAGCGAGCAAAAGGAGAGTAGCGGAGCTTTCTTT,CASSEQKESSGAFF,TRBV7-2,few,-,TRBJ1-1
TGTGCCAGCAGCTTAGAACGGGGGGGAAACATTCAGTACTTC,CASSLERGGNIQYF,TRBV7-9,-,TRBD2,TRBJ2-4
TGCAGTGCTAGGGGCGGGTCCCCGTTCAATGAGCAGTTCTTC,CSARGGSPFNEQFF,TRBV20-1,-,-,TRBJ2-1
TGTGCCAGTAGTATTAGGGCCCTCCAAGAGACCCAGTACTTC,CASSIRALQETQYF,TRBV19,-,-,TRBJ2-5